This T cell receptor beta chain appears in the sequencing data of a study of shared clonotypes between healthy human individuals. Genomic DNA of each subset was evenly split across several immunoSEQ plates. The repertoire was sequenced with immunoSEQ multiplex PCR; TCRdb's copy has only in-frame clones and lacks some. Of some 1 million clones listed, about three quarters were seen once; the top ten hold 1.4% to 1.5%. CD45RA-negative memory and CD45RA+ naive subsets were split from the CD4+ cells. CDR1 MGHDK and CDR2 SYGVNS come from the germline V gene. CDR3 size: 14 residues. Sample: memory CD4+ T cells sorted from blood. Described subset: CD45RA-negative fraction. V and J are TRBV25-1 and TRBJ2-5, with D perhaps TRBD1 (5 bases). The J call could be wrong; TRBJ2-7 is a better fit for the DNA end. The TCR sequence derives from a man between 18 and 35 years old in good health. CDR3 in DNA: TGTGCCAGCAGACCCTCCAGGGCTCCCTACGAGCAGTACTTC. It specifies CASRPSRAPYEQYF.